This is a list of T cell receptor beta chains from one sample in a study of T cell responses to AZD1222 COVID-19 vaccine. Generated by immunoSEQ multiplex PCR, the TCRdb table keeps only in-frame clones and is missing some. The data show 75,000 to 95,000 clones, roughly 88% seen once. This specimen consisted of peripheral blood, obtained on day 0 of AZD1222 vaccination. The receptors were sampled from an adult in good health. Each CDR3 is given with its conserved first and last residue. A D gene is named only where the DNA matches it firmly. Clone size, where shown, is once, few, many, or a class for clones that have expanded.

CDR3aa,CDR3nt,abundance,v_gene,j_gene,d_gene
CASSQEAPSFSGNTIYF,TGTGCCAGCAGCCAAGAGGCCCCATCCTTCTCTGGAAACACCATATATTTT,NA,TRBV3-1/TRBV3-2,TRBJ1-3,NA
CASGDSDYEQYF,TGTGCCAGCGGGGACAGCGACTACGAGCAGTACTTC,few,TRBV28,TRBJ2-7,TRBD1
CATSRQDRGEQYF,TGTGCCACCAGCAGGCAAGACAGGGGGGAGCAGTACTTC,NA,TRBV15,TRBJ2-7,TRBD1
CASSLDSHTQYF,TGCGCCAGCAGCTTGGACTCACATACGCAGTATTTT,NA,TRBV5-1,TRBJ2-3,NA
CASSLEGTPTNEKLFF,TGTGCCAGCAGCTTAGAGGGTACCCCGACTAATGAAAAACTGTTTTTT,once,TRBV7-6,TRBJ1-4,NA
CASSPGGGRLSGNTIYF,TGTGCCAGCAGCCCCGGGGGAGGAAGACTCTCTGGAAACACCATATATTTT,NA,TRBV9,TRBJ1-3,NA
CASRTTGLAGGLGQYF,TGCGCCAGCAGAACTACAGGACTAGCGGGAGGACTCGGGCAGTACTTC,NA,TRBV5-1,TRBJ2-7,TRBD2
CASSRLGAGNTEAFF,TGTGCCAGCAGCCGGCTAGGGGCTGGGAACACTGAAGCTTTCTTT,NA,TRBV7-3,TRBJ1-1,NA
CASSRSTNEKLFF,TGCGCCAGCAGCAGGTCAACTAATGAAAAACTGTTTTTT,NA,TRBV5-1,TRBJ1-4,NA
CASRGGRGQETQYF,TGTGCCAGCAGGGGGGGACGGGGACAAGAGACCCAGTACTTC,NA,TRBV2,TRBJ2-5,NA
CASSPPARDEQFF,TGTGCCAGCTCACCCCCGGCCCGAGATGAGCAGTTCTTC,NA,TRBV18,TRBJ2-1,NA
CASSYSGRAGANVLTF,TGTGCCAGCAGTTACTCGGGCAGGGCTGGGGCCAACGTCCTGACTTTC,NA,TRBV6-6,TRBJ2-6,NA
CSARDQATQYF,TGCAGTGCTAGAGATCAGGCGACCCAGTACTTC,NA,TRBV20-1,TRBJ2-5,NA
CAISVEGGGYTF,TGTGCCATCAGTGTTGAAGGGGGCGGCTACACCTTC,NA,TRBV10-3,TRBJ1-2,TRBD1
CSVDVGGTEAFF,TGCAGCGTTGATGTGGGGGGTACTGAAGCTTTCTTT,NA,TRBV29-1,TRBJ1-1,NA
CASSKTSFEAFF,TGTGCCAGCAGCAAGACATCGTTTGAAGCTTTCTTT,NA,TRBV28,TRBJ1-1,NA
CASSFPLDRGETQYF,TGTGCCAGCAGCTTCCCTCTGGACAGGGGGGAGACCCAGTACTTC,NA,TRBV28,TRBJ2-5,TRBD1
CASSLVDFSSYNEQFF,TGTGCCAGCAGCTTAGTTGACTTCAGCTCCTACAATGAGCAGTTCTTC,NA,TRBV7-2,TRBJ2-1,NA
CASSPTTLTGELFF,TGTGCCAGCTCACCAACTACCCTTACCGGGGAGCTGTTTTTT,NA,TRBV18,TRBJ2-2,NA
CASSLLGTSGGAETQYF,TGTGCCAGCAGTCTCCTGGGGACTAGCGGGGGGGCCGAGACCCAGTACTTC,NA,TRBV6-6,TRBJ2-5,TRBD2
CASSGSGTEAFF,TGTGCCAGCAGTGGCTCGGGCACTGAAGCTTTCTTT,NA,TRBV6-6,TRBJ1-1,NA
CASSPTGRIAGTEAFF,TGTGCCAGCTCACCAACAGGGAGGATAGCGGGGACTGAAGCTTTCTTT,NA,TRBV18,TRBJ1-1,NA
CASSLGKGRYEAFF,TGTGCCAGCAGCTTAGGAAAGGGGCGGTATGAAGCTTTCTTT,NA,TRBV7-9,TRBJ1-1,NA
CASSPFGQLFANTGELFF,TGCGCCAGCAGCCCCTTTGGACAGCTTTTCGCGAACACCGGGGAGCTGTTTTTT,NA,TRBV5-1,TRBJ2-2,NA
CASSPTSWETQYF,TGTGCCAGTAGCCCGACTAGCTGGGAGACCCAGTACTTC,NA,TRBV19,TRBJ2-5,TRBD2
CASSPRTGSGEQYF,TGTGCCAGCAGCCCCCGGACAGGGTCGGGGGAGCAGTACTTC,NA,TRBV4-2,TRBJ2-7,TRBD1
CASSLDYRDRITETQYF,TGTGCCAGCAGCTTAGACTACCGGGACAGAATCACGGAGACCCAGTACTTC,NA,TRBV7-8,TRBJ2-5,TRBD1
CAIREQGPRTF,TGTGCCATCAGGGAACAGGGGCCCCGCACCTTC,NA,TRBV10-3,TRBJ1-2,TRBD1
CASRWAGEAFF,TGTGCCAGCAGGTGGGCAGGGGAAGCTTTCTTT,NA,TRBV3-1/TRBV3-2,TRBJ1-1,NA
CASSLGGGNSPLHF,TGTGCCAGCAGCTTAGGAGGGGGGAATTCACCCCTCCACTTT,NA,TRBV11-2,TRBJ1-6,NA
CASTTGGYSYNEQFF,TGTGCCAGTACCACCGGAGGGTACTCCTACAATGAGCAGTTCTTC,once,TRBV19,TRBJ2-1,NA
CASSAQGGAGHNEQFF,TGTGCCAGCAGCGCCCAGGGGGGGGCGGGGCACAATGAGCAGTTCTTC,NA,TRBV7-3,TRBJ2-1,NA
CASSPGRAPWGYTF,TGCGCCAGCAGCCCCGGGAGGGCGCCCTGGGGCTACACCTTC,NA,TRBV4-3,TRBJ1-2,NA
CASSLLPTGSTEAFF,TGTGCCAGCTCACTTCTCCCGACAGGGAGCACTGAAGCTTTCTTT,NA,TRBV18,TRBJ1-1,TRBD1
CATSDDPGQGNYGYTF,TGTGCCACCAGCGACGACCCGGGACAGGGGAACTATGGCTACACCTTC,NA,TRBV15,TRBJ1-2,TRBD1
CASSLSSGGAGELFF,TGTGCCAGCAGCTTAAGTTCCGGGGGGGCCGGGGAGCTGTTTTTT,NA,TRBV7-2,TRBJ2-2,TRBD2
CASSERQETVDTEAFF,TGTGCCAGCAGCGAACGACAGGAAACAGTCGACACTGAAGCTTTCTTT,NA,TRBV6-1,TRBJ1-1,NA
CASSSRLAGGFTDTQYF,TGTGCCAGCAGTTCCCGACTAGCGGGAGGGTTCACAGATACGCAGTATTTT,NA,TRBV28,TRBJ2-3,TRBD2
CASSFASREYEQYF,TGTGCCAGCTCCTTCGCCTCCAGAGAGTACGAGCAGTACTTC,NA,TRBV6-6,TRBJ2-7,NA